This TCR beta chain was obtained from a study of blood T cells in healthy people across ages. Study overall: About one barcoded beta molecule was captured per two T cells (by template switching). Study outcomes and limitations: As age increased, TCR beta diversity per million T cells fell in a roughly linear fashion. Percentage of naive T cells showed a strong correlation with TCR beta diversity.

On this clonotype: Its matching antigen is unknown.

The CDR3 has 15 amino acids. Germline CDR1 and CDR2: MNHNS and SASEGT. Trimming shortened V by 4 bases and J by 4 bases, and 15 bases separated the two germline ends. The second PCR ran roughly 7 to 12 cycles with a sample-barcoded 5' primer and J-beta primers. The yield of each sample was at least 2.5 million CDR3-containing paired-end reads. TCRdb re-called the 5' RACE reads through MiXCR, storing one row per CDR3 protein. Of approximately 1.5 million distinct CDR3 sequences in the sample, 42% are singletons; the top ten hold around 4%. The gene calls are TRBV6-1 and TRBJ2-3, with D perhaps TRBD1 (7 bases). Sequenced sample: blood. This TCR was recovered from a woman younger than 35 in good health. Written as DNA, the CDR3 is TGTGCCAGCAGTGTCCCGCAGGGGGGCGCAGATACGCAGTATTTT. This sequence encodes CASSVPQGGADTQYF.